These 3 T cell receptor beta chains came from one sample sequenced in a study of blood T cell repertoires in COVID-19. TCRdb keeps only in-frame clones here, not all; method: immunoSEQ multiplex PCR. Of 200,000 to 300,000 clones in the sample, 83% are singletons; the top ten hold around 3.3%. Sequenced: PBMCs or T cells enriched from blood (not recorded which). These receptors all come from a woman in her thirties or forties who had been exposed to COVID-19.

The J gene is TRBJ1-2, the V gene TRBV19, with TRBD1 matching over 9 bases. Germline V gene sequence: CDR1 LNHDA, CDR2 SQIVND (reference sequence). Unmatched junction bases numbered 8, after V lost 5 bases and J lost 7 bases. The CDR3 has 14 residues. CDR3 nucleotides: TGTGCCAGTAGTTCCGGACAGGGGCACAGTGGCTACACCTTC. It specifies CASSSGQGHSGYTF.

In this sample, this clone turned up once. The genes are TRBV25-1 and TRBJ1-4, with 7 nucleotides matching TRBD1. Germline V gives CDR1 MGHDK, CDR2 SYGVNS. The CDR3 has 13 residues. V lost 8 bases to trimming and J lost 0 bases; unmatched junction nucleotides: 0. CDR3 coding DNA: TGTGCCAGCGGACAGGCAACTAATGAAAAACTGTTTTTT. It is translated as CASGQATNEKLFF.

The chain recombines TRBV7-2 with TRBJ1-2, with D possibly matching TRBD1 (5 bases). CDR1 SGHTA and CDR2 FQGNSA come from the germline V gene. V lost 5 bases and J 7 bases, leaving 17 bases between the germline ends. CDR3 length equals 14 residues. The CDR3 sequence: CASSTRDLLVGYTF. For the CDR3, the DNA is TGTGCCAGCAGCACCCGGGACTTGCTAGTTGGCTACACCTTC.